This T cell receptor (beta chain) came from a study of blood T cell repertoires in COVID-19. Recruits, aged about 18 to 100 years, lived in 24 US areas. Allocation to cohorts depended on clinical history reported by the participants. Recovery meant two consecutive negative NP/OP PCR tests, professional clearance, or resolved symptoms. Original processing notes: Researchers report that nucleated cell counts were estimated from reference gene primer amplification. Measured with immunoSEQ multiplex PCR; TCRdb has only the in-frame clones, and not every one. The V and J calls and the clone size are those of that table, but D and trimming were determined from the DNA. The sample consists of more than 250,000 clones, approximately 88% of them appearing once. The CDR3 is made up of 16 amino acids. Trimming removed 3 bases from V and 4 bases from J; junction bases left unmatched: 7. Germline V gives CDR1 MDHEN, CDR2 SYDVKM.

Material: PBMCs or T cells enriched from blood (not recorded which). The gene calls are TRBV28 and TRBJ2-3; TRBD2 matches at 10 bases. The TCR was taken from a woman between 40 and 50 years old who had recovered from COVID-19. The CDR3 DNA follows: TGTGCCAGCAGTTTGGGTGGGAGCGGGAGGGCAGATACGCAGTATTTT. Translated, it gives CASSLGGSGRADTQYF. Supplemented by reference TRBV28 and TRBJ2-3, the full variable domain reads DVKVTQSSRYLVKRTGEKVFLECVQDMDHENMFWYRQDPGLGLRLIYFSYDVKMKEKGDIPEGYSVSREKKERFSLILESASTNQTSMYLCASSLGGSGRADTQYFGPGTRLTVL.